The clone carrying this TCR beta chain was seen a single time. The antigen is unknown. CDR1 is LGHDT, CDR2 YNNKEL, per germline (reference sequence). The CDR3 covers 14 residues. Trimming pared 2 bases from V and 4 bases from J, leaving 8 bases between. The iRepertoire nested amplicon-rescue multiplex PCR amplified TCR alpha and beta CDR3s from RNA. Input was 100-400 ng of tissue mRNA or PBMC total RNA. One entry per CDR3 protein results from TCRdb running MiXCR on the multiplex PCR reads. This table holds more than 110,000 distinct CDR3 sequences, about two fifths found once. This record comes from a study of glioma-infiltrating T cells. Study-wide results and limits: Above-expected tissue-blood divergence occurred in all gliomas, most in low-grade ones. CDR3 overlap between tissue and blood was very small.

The source of this sequence is a human donor with low-grade glioma or glioblastoma, undergoing nonglioma brain surgery, or in good health (not recorded which). The chain has TRBV3-1 and TRBJ2-2, with D possibly called TRBD1 or TRBD2 (5 bases each). Sequenced: glioma tissue, nonneoplastic brain tissue, or PBMCs (not recorded which). DNA of the CDR3: TGTGCCAGCAGCCAACTTGGGACCACCGGGGAGCTGTTTTTT. Translating gives CASSQLGTTGELFF.